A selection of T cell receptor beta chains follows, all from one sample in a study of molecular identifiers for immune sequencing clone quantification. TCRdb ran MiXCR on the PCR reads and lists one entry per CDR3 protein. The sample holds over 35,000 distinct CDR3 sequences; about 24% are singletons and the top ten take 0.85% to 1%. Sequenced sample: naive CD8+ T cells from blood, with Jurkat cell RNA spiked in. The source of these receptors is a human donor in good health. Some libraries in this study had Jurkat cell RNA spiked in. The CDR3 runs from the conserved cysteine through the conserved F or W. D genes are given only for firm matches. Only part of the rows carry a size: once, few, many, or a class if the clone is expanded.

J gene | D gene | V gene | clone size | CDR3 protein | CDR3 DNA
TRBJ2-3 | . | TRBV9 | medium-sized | CASSANTDTQYF | TGTGCCAGCAGCGCCAACACAGATACGCAGTATTTT
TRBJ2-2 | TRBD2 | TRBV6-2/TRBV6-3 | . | CASSYSIWASGRAAGGGLVF | TGTGCCAGCAGTTACTCGATTTGGGCTAGCGGGAGGGCCGCTGGCGGGGGGCTGGTTTTT
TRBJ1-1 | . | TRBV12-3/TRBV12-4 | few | CASSTNNEAFF | TGTGCCAGCAGTACAAACAATGAAGCTTTCTTT
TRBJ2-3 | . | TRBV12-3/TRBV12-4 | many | CASSPPQGMGTQYF | TGTGCCAGCAGCCCCCCCCAGGGTATGGGTACGCAGTATTTT
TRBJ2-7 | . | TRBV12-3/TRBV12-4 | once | CASSATGPEQYF | TGTGCCAGCAGTGCCACAGGGCCCGAGCAGTACTTC
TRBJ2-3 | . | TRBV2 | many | CASSEGRAKTDTQYF | TGTGCCAGCAGTGAAGGAAGGGCCAAGACGGATACGCAGTATTTT
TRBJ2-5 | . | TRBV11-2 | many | CASSWGSPRETQYF | TGTGCCAGCAGCTGGGGCTCACCCAGGGAGACCCAGTACTTC
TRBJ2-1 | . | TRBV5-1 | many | CASSLPAGANEQFF | TGCGCCAGCAGCTTGCCGGCAGGGGCTAATGAGCAGTTCTTC
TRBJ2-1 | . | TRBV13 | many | CASSRGQLVYNEQFF | TGTGCCAGCAGCCGTGGACAGCTAGTATACAATGAGCAGTTCTTC
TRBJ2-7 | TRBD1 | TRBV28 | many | CASSPGTGGAYEQYF | TGTGCCAGCAGCCCAGGGACAGGGGGCGCCTACGAGCAGTACTTC
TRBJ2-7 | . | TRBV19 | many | CASSMSTDPKYYEQYF | TGTGCCAGTAGTATGAGCACAGATCCAAAATACTACGAGCAGTACTTC
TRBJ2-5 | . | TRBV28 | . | CASSYHQATPYF | TGTGCCAGCAGTTATCACCAAGCGACCCCGTACTTC
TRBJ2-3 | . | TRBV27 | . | CASSLCSGVGQDFTDTQYF | TGTGCCAGCAGTTTATGCTCAGGGGTCGGACAAGACTTCACAGATACGCAGTATTTT
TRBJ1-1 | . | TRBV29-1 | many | CSPMVNTEAFF | TGCAGCCCGATGGTGAACACTGAAGCTTTCTTT
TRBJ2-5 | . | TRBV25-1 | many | CASGEHFQETQYF | TGTGCCAGCGGTGAACATTTCCAAGAGACCCAGTACTTC
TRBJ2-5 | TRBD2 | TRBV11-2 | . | CANRSLAGGQETQYF | TGTGCCAACAGATCCCTAGCGGGGGGGCAGGAGACCCAGTACTTC
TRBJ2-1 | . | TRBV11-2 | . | CASSFTTNEQFF | TGTGCCAGCAGCTTTACCACGAATGAGCAGTTCTTC
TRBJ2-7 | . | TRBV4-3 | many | CASSQDLAGLTYEQYF | TGCGCCAGCAGCCAAGATCTAGCCGGACTCACCTACGAGCAGTACTTC
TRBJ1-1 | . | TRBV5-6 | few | CASSNGQGNTEAFF | TGTGCCAGCAGCAACGGCCAGGGTAATACTGAAGCTTTCTTT
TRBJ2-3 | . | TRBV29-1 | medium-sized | CSVEDRGWVTDTQYF | TGCAGCGTTGAAGACAGGGGCTGGGTCACAGATACGCAGTATTTT
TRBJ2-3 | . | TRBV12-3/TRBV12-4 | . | CASRVADTDTQYF | TGTGCCAGCAGGGTAGCGGACACAGATACGCAGTATTTT
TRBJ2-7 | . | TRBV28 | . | CASSVLYEQYF | TGTGCCAGCAGTGTACTCTACGAGCAGTACTTC
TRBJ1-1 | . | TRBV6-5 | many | CASSWQMNTEAFF | TGTGCCAGCAGTTGGCAGATGAACACTGAAGCTTTCTTT
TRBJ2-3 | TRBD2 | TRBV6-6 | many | CASSSGTSSASDTQYF | TGTGCCAGCAGTTCAGGGACTAGCTCCGCGTCAGATACGCAGTATTTT
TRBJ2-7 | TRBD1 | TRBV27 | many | CASSPSQGVEQYF | TGTGCCAGCAGTCCCTCACAGGGGGTCGAGCAGTACTTC
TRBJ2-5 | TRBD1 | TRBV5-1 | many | CASSLRTGEETQYF | TGCGCCAGCAGCTTGAGGACAGGGGAGGAGACCCAGTACTTC
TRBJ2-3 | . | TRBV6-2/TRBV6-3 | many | CASSKSRDILIWDTQYF | TGTGCCAGCAGTAAGAGCCGGGACATCCTTATTTGGGATACGCAGTATTTT
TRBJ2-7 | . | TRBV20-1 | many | CSASGTITSRRYEQYF | TGCAGTGCTAGTGGGACCATCACCTCACGCCGCTACGAGCAGTACTTC
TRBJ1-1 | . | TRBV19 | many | CASSTLGGYGLNTEAFF | TGTGCCAGTAGTACCCTGGGGGGCTACGGTTTGAACACTGAAGCTTTCTTT
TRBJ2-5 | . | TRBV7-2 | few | CASMATWETQYF | TGTGCCAGCATGGCGACCTGGGAGACCCAGTACTTC
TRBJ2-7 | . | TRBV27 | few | CASSLSGTSYEQYF | TGTGCCAGCAGTTTATCTGGGACGTCCTACGAGCAGTACTTC
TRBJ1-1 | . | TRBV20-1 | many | CSATTEINTEAFF | TGCAGTGCTACGACAGAGATCAACACTGAAGCTTTCTTT
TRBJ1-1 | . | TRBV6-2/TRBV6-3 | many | CASSYSWGMNTEAFF | TGTGCCAGCAGTTACTCGTGGGGGATGAACACTGAAGCTTTCTTT
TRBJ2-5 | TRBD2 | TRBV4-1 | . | CASSQGTSGGIQETQYF | TGCGCCAGCAGCCAAGGGACTAGCGGGGGGATCCAAGAGACCCAGTACTTC
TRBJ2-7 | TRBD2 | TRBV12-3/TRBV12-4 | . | CASSRTSGPSYEQYF | TGTGCCAGCAGTAGAACTAGCGGACCCTCCTACGAGCAGTACTTC
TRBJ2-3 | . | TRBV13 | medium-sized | CASSKRGSTDTQYF | TGTGCCAGCAGCAAAAGGGGATCCACAGATACGCAGTATTTT
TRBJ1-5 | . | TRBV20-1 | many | CSARDLYSNQPQHF | TGCAGTGCTAGAGACCTTTATAGCAATCAGCCCCAGCATTTT
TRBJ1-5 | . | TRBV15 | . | CATSRDSVSNQAQHF | TGCGCCACCAGCAGAGACAGTGTGAGCAATCAGGCCCAGCATTTT
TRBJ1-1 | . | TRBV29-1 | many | CSVEDVGGNTEAFF | TGCAGCGTTGAAGACGTGGGGGGCAACACTGAAGCTTTCTTT
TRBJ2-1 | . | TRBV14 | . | CASSPTGDKSYNEQFF | TGTGCCAGCAGCCCCACCGGGGACAAGTCCTACAATGAGCAGTTCTTC
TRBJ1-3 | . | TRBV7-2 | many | CASSWGLGNTIYF | TGTGCCAGCAGCTGGGGGCTTGGAAACACCATATATTTT
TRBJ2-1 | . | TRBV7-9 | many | CASSSPGHSYNEQFF | TGTGCCAGCAGCTCCCCAGGTCACTCCTACAATGAGCAGTTCTTC
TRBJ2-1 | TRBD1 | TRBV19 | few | CASSILGQGNEQFF | TGTGCCAGTAGTATATTGGGACAGGGGAATGAGCAGTTCTTC